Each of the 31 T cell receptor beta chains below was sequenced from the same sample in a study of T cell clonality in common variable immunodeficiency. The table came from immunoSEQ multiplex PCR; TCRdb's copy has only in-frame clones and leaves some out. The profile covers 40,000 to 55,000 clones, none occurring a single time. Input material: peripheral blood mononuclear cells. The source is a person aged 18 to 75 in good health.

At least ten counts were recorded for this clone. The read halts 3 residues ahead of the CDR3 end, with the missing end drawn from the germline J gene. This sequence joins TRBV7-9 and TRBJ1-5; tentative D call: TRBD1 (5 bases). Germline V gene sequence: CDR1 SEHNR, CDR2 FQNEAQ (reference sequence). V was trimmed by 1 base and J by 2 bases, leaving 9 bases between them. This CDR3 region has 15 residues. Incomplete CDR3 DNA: TGTGCCAGCAGCTTAGGGGGCAGGGGCAATCAGCCC. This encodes CASSLGGRGNQP. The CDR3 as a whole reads CASSLGGRGNQPQHF.

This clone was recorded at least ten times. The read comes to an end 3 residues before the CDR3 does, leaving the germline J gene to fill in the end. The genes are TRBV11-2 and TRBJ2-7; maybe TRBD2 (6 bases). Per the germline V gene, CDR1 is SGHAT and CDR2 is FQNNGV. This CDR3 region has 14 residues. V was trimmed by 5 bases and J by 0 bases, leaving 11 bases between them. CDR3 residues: CASSASGFSYEQYF. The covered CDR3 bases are TGTGCCAGCAGCGCAAGCGGGTTCTCCTACGAG.

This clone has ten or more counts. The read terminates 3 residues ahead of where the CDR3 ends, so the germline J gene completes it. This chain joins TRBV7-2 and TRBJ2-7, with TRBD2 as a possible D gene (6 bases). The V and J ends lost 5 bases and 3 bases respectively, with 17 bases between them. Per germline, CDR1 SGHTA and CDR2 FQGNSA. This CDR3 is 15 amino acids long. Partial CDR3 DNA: TGTGCCAGCAGCCCTAACGTGGCGGGGAACTACGAG. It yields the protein CASSPNVAGNYE. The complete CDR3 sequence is CASSPNVAGNYEQYF.

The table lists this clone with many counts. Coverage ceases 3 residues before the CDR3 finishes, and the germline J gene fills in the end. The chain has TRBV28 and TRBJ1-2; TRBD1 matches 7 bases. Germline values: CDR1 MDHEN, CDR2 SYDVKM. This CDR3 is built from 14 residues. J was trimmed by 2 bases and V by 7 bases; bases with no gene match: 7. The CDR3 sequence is CASKLGTVNYGYTF. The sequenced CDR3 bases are TGTGCCAGCAAACTTGGGACAGTGAACTATGGC.

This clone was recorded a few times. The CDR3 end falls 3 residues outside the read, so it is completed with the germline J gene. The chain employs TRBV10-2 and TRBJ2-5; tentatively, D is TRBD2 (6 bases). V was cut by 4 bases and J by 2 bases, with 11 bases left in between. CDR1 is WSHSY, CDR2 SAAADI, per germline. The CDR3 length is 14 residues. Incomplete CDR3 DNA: TGCGCCAGCAGTGGGGGGGTATCTCAAGAGACC. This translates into CASSGGVSQET. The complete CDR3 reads CASSGGVSQETQYF.

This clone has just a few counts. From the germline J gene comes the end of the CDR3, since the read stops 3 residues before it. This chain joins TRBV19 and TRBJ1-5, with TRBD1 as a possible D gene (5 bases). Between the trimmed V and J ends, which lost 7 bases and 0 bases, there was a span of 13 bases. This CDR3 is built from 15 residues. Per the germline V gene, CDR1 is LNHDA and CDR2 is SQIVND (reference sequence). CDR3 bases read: TGTGCCAGTACCTCCGACAGAGCTAGCAATCAGCCC. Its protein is CASTSDRASNQP. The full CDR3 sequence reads CASTSDRASNQPQHF. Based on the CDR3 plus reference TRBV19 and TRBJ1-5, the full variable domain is DGGITQSPKYLFRKEGQNVTLSCEQNLNHDAMYWYRQDPGQGLRLIYYSQIVNDFQKGDIAEGYSVSREKKESFPLTVTSAQKNPTAFYLCASTSDRASNQPQHFGDGTRLSIL.

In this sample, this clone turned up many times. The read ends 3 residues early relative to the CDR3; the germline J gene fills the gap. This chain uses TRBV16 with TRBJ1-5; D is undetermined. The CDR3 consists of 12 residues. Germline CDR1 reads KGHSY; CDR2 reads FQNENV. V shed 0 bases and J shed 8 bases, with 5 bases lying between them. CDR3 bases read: TGTGCCAGCAGCCAATCGTTAGAGCCC. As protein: CASSQSLEP. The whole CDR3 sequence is CASSQSLEPQHF.

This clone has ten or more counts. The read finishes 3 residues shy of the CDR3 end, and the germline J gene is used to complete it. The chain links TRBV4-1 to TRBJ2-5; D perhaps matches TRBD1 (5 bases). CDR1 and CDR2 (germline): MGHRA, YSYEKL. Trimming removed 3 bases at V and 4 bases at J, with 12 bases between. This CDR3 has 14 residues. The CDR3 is CASSHQGLRETQYF. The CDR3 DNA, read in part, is TGCGCCAGCAGCCACCAGGGTTTACGAGAGACC.

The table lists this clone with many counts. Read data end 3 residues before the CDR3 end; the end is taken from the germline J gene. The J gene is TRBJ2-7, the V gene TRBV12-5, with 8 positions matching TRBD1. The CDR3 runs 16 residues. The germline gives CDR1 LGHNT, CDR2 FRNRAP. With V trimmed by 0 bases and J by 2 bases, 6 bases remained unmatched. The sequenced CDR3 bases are TGTGCTAGTGGTTTGGTAGTGACAGGGGACGCCTACGAG. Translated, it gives CASGLVVTGDAYE. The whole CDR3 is CASGLVVTGDAYEQYF.

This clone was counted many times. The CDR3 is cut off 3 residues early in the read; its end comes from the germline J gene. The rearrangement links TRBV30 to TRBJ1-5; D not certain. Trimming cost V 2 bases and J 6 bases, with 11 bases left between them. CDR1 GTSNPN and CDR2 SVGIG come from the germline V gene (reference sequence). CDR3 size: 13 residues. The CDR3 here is CAWSTTSGQPQHF. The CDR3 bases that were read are TGTGCCTGGAGTACGACCAGCGGTCAGCCC.

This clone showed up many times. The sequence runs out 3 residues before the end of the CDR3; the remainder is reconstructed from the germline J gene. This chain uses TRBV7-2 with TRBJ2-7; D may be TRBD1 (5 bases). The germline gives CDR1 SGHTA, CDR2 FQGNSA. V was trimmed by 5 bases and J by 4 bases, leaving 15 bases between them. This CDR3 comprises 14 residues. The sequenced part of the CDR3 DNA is TGTGCCAGCAGCCCTGGGCTCAGGGCTTACGAG. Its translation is CASSPGLRAYE. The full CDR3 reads CASSPGLRAYEQYF.

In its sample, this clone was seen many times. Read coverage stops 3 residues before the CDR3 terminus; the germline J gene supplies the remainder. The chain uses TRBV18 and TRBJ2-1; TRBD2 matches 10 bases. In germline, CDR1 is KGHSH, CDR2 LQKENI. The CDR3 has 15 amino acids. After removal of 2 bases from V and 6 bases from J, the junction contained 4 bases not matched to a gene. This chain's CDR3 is CASSPGTSVFNEQFF. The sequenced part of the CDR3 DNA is TGTGCCAGCTCACCAGGGACTAGCGTTTTCAATGAG. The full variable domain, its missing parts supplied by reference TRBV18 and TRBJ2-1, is NAGVMQNPRHLVRRRGQEARLRCSPMKGHSHVYWYRQLPEEGLKFMVYLQKENIIDESGMPKERFSAEFPKEGPSILRIQQVVRGDSAAYFCASSPGTSVFNEQFFGPGTRLTVL.

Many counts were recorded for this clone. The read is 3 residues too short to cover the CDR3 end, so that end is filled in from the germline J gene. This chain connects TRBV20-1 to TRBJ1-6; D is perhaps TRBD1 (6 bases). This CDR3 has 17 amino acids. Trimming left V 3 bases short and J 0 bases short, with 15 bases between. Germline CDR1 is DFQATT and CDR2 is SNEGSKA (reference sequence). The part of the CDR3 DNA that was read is TGCAGTGCTAGTCGACAGGAGATCGACTCCTATAATTCACCC. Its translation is CSASRQEIDSYNSP. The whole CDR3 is CSASRQEIDSYNSPLHF.

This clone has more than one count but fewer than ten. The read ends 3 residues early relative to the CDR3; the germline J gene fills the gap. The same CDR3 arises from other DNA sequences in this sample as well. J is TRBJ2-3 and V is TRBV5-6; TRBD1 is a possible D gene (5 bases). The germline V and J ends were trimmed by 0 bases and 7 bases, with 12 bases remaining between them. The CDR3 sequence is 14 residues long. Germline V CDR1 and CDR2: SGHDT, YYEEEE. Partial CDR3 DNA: TGTGCCAGCAGCTTGGGCGCAGGGTCAAATACG. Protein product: CASSLGAGSNT. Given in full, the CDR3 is CASSLGAGSNTQYF.

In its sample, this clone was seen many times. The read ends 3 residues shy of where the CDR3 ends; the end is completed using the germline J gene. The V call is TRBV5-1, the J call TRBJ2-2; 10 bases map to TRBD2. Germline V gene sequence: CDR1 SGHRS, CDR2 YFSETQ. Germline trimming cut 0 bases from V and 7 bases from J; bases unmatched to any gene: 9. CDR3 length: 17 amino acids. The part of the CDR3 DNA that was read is TGCGCCAGCAGCTTGGGACAGCGGGGGGGCCTTGGCGGGGAG. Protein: CASSLGQRGGLGGE. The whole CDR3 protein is CASSLGQRGGLGGELFF.

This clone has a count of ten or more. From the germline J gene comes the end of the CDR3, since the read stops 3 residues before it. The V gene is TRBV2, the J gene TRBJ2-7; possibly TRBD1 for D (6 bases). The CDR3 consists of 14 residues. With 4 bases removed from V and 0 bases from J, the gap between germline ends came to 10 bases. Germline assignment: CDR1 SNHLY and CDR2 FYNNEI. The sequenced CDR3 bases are TGTGCCAGCAGTGGGGCAGGGGTCTCCTACGAG. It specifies CASSGAGVSYE. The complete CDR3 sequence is CASSGAGVSYEQYF.

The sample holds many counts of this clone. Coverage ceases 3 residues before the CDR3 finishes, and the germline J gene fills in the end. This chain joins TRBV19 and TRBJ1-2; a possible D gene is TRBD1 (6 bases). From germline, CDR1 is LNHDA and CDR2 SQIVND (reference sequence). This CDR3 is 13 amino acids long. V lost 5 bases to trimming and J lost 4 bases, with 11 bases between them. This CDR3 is CASSLQDSYGYTF. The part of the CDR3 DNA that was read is TGTGCCAGTAGTCTTCAGGACAGCTATGGC.

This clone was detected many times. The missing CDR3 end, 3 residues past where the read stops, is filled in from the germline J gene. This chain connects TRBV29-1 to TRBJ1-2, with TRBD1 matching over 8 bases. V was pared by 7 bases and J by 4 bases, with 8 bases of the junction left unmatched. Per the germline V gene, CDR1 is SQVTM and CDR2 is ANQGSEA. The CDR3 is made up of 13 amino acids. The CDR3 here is CSAQTGEGYGYTF. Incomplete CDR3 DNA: TGCAGCGCACAGACAGGGGAAGGCTATGGC.

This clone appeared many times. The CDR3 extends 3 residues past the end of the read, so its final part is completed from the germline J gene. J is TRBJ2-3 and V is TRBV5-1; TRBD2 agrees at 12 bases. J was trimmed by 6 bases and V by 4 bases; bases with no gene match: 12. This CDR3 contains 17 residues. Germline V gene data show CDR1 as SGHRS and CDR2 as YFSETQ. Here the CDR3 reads CASSHSPLAGGRDTQYF. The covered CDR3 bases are TGCGCCAGCAGCCATTCCCCCCTAGCGGGGGGGAGGGATACG.

The sequenced CDR3 bases are TGTGCCAGCAGCTTAGGGACAGGGGTTGGT. Its protein product is CASSLGTGVG. The CDR3 reads in full as CASSLGTGVGQYF. The rearrangement links TRBV7-9 to TRBJ2-4, with TRBD1 identical over 9 bases. The read is 3 residues too short to cover the CDR3 end, so that end is filled in from the germline J gene. Germline V gene data show CDR1 as SEHNR and CDR2 as FQNEAQ (reference sequence). This CDR3 has 13 amino acids. Full variable domain (outside the CDR3, taken from reference TRBV7-9 and TRBJ2-4): DTGVSQNPRHKITKRGQNVTFRCDPISEHNRLYWYRQTLGQGPEFLTYFQNEAQLEKSRLLSDRFSAERPKGSFSTLEIQRTEQGDSAMYLCASSLGTGVGQYFGAGTRLSVL.

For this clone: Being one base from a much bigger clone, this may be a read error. CDR3 DNA (partial): TGTGCCAGCAGCACAAGACGAGCGGGGGACAATGAG. Translation gives CASSTRRAGDNE. The full CDR3 sequence reads CASSTRRAGDNEQFF. The rearrangement uses TRBV13 and TRBJ2-1; 8 bases align to TRBD2. The observed sequence ends 3 residues before the CDR3 terminus, with the missing tail filled in from the germline J gene. This CDR3 is 15 amino acids long. Germline V gene sequence: CDR1 PRHDT, CDR2 FYEKMQ (reference sequence). Trimming took 5 bases from V and 5 from J; bases not matched to a gene: 8.

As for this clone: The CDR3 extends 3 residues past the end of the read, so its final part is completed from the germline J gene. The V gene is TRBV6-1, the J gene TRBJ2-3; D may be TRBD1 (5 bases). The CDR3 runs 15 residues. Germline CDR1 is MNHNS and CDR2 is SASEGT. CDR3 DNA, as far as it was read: TGTGCCAGCAGTGAGGGGCCAGTATCTAATCAGCCG. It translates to CASSEGPVSNQP. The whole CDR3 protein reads CASSEGPVSNQPQYF.

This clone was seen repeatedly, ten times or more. The CDR3 loop reads CASGLGPYTDTQYF. CDR3 DNA (partial): TGTGCTAGTGGTTTGGGGCCATACACAGATACG. This sequence joins TRBV12-5 and TRBJ2-3; D gene uncertain. With the read ending 3 residues before the CDR3 end, the germline J gene is used to fill in that end. V dropped 1 base and J dropped 2 bases, with 7 bases sitting between them. CDR1 is LGHNT, CDR2 FRNRAP, per germline. This CDR3 has 14 amino acids. The full variable domain, its missing parts supplied by reference TRBV12-5 and TRBJ2-3, is DARVTQTPRHKVTEMGQEVTMRCQPILGHNTVFWYRQTMMQGLELLAYFRNRAPLDDSGMPKDRFSAEMPDATLATLKIQPSEPRDSAVYFCASGLGPYTDTQYFGPGTRLTVL.

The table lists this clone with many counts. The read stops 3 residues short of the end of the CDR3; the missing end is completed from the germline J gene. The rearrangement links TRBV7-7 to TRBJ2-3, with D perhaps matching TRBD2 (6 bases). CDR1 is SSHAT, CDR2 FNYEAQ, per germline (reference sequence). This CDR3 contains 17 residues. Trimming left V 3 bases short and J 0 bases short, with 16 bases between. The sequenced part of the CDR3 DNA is TGTGCCAGCAGCTTGACCCCCACCGGGACTAGCACAGATACG. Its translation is CASSLTPTGTSTDT. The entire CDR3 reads CASSLTPTGTSTDTQYF.

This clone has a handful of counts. CDR3 residues: CASSAGTGRETQYF. CDR3 DNA, as far as it was read: TGCGCCAGCAGCGCCGGGACAGGGAGGGAGACC. The gene calls are TRBV5-1 and TRBJ2-5; 9 bases are shared with TRBD1. The read is 3 residues too short to cover the CDR3 end, so that end is filled in from the germline J gene. This CDR3 is 14 amino acids long. V was clipped by 4 bases and J by 5 bases; unmatched bases: 6. The germline CDR1 and CDR2 sequences are SGHRS and YFSETQ.

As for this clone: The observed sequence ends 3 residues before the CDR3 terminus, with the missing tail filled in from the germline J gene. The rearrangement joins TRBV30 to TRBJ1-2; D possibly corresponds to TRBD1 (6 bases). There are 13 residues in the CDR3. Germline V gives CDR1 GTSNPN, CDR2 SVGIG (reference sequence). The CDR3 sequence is CAWNRQGPHDYTF. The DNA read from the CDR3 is TGTGCCTGGAATCGGCAGGGGCCCCACGAC.

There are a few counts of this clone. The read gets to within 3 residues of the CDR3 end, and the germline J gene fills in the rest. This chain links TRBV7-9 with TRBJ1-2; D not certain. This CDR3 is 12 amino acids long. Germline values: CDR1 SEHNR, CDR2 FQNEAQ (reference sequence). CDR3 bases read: TGTGCCAGCAGCCATAGCTCCTACGAC. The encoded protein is CASSHSSYD. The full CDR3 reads CASSHSSYDYTF.

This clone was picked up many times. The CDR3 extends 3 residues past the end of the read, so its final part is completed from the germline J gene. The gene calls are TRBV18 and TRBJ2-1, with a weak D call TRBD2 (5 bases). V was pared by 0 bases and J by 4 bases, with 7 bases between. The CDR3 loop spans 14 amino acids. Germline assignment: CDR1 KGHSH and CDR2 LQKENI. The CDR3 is CASSPPSVYNEQFF. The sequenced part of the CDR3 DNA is TGTGCCAGCTCACCACCTAGCGTTTACAATGAG.

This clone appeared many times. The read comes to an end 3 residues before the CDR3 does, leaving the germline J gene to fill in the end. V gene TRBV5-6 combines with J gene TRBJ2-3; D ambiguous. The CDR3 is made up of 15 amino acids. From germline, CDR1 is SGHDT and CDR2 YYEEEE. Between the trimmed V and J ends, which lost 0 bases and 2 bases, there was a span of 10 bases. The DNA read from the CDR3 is TGTGCCAGCAGCTTGGTATTCGACTCCACAGATACG. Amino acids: CASSLVFDSTDT. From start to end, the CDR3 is CASSLVFDSTDTQYF.

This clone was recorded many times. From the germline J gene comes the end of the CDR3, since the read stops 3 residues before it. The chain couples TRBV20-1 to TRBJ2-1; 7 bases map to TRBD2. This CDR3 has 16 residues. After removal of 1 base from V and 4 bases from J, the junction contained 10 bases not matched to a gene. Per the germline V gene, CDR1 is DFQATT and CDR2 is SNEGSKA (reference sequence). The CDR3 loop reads CSARVIGSGRYNEQFF. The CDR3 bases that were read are TGCAGTGCTAGAGTAATTGGTAGCGGGCGTTACAATGAG.

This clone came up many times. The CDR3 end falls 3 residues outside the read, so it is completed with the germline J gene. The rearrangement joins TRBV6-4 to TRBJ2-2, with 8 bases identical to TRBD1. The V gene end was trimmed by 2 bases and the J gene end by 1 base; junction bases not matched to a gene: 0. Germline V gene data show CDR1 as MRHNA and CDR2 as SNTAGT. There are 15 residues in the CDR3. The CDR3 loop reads CASSDGTGNTGELFF. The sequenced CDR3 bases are TGTGCCAGCAGTGACGGGACAGGGAACACCGGGGAG.